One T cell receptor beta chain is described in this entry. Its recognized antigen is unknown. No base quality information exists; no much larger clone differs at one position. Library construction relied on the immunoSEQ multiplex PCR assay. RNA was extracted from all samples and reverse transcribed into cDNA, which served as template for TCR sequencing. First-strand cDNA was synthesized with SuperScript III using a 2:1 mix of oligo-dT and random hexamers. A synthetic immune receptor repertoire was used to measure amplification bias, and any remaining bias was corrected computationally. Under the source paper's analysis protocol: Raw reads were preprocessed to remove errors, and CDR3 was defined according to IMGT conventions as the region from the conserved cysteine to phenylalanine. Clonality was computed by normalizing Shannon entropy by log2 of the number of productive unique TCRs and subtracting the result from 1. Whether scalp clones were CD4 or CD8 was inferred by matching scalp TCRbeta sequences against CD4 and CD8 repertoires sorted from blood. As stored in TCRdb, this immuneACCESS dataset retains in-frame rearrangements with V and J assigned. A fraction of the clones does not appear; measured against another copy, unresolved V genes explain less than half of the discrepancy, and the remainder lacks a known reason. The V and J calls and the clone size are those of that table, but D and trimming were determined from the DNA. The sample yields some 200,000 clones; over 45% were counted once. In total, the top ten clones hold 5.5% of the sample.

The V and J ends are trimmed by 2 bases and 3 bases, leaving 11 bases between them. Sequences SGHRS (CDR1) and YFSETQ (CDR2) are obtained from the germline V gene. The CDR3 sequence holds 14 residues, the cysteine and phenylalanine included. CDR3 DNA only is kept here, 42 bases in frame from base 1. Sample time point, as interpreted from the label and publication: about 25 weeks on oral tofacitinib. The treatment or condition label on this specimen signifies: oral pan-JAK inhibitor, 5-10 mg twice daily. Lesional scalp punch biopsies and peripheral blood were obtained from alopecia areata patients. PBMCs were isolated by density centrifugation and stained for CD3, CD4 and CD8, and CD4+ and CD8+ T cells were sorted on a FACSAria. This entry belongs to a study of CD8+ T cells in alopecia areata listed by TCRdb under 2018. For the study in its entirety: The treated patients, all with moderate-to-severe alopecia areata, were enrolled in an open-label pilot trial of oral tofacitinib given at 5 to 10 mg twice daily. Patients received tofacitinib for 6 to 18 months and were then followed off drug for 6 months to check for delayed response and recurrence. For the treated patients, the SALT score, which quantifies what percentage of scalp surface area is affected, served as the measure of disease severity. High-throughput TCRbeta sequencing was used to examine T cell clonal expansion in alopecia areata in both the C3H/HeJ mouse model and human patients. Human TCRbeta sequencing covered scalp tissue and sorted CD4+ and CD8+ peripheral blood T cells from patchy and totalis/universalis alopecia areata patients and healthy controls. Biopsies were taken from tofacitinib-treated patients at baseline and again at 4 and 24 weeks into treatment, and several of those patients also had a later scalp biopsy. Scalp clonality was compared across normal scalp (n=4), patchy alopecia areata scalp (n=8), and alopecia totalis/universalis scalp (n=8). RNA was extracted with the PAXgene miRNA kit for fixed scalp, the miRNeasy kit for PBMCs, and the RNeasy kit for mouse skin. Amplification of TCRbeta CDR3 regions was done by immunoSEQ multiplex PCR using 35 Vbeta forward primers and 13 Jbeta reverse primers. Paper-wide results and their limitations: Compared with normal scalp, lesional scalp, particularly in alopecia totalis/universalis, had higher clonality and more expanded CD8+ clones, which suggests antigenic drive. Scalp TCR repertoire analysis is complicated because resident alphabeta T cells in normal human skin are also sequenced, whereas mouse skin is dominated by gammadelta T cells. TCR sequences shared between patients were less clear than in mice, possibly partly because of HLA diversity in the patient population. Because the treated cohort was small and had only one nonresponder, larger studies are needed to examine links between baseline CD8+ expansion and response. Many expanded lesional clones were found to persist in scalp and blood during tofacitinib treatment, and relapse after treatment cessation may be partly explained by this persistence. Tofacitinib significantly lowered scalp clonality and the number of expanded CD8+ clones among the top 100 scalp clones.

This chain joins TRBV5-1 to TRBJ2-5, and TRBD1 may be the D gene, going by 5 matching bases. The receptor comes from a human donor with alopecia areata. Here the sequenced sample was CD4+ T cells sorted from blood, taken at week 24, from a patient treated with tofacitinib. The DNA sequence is TGCGCCAGCAGCTTCTCAGGGTGGGAAGAGACCCAGTACTTC. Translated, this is CASSFSGWEETQYF.